Listed here is a single TCR beta chain. Its target is unknown. This CDR3 has 12 amino acids. J lost 6 bases, V lost 6 bases, and 5 bases had no gene match. This entry is derived from a study of T cell responses to AZD1222 COVID-19 vaccine. Samples with a second dose at about 4 or about 12 weeks were pooled together. Study-level results: Unmutated variant regions reportedly attract nearly half of all spike-specific TCRs.

Sequencing was performed with immunoSEQ multiplex PCR; in TCRdb, only in-frame clones are kept and a portion is missing. The table records approximately 200,000 clones, roughly 92% of them present only once. The sequence was collected from an adult who received the AZD1222 COVID-19 vaccine. The chain combines TRBV12-3 or TRBV12-4 with TRBJ2-7; 7 nucleotides align to TRBD1. The sequenced sample was peripheral blood, obtained 28 days after the second AZD1222 dose. The CDR3: CASSQGQPEQYF. Written as DNA, the CDR3 is TGTGCCAGCAGCCAGGGACAGCCCGAGCAGTACTTC.